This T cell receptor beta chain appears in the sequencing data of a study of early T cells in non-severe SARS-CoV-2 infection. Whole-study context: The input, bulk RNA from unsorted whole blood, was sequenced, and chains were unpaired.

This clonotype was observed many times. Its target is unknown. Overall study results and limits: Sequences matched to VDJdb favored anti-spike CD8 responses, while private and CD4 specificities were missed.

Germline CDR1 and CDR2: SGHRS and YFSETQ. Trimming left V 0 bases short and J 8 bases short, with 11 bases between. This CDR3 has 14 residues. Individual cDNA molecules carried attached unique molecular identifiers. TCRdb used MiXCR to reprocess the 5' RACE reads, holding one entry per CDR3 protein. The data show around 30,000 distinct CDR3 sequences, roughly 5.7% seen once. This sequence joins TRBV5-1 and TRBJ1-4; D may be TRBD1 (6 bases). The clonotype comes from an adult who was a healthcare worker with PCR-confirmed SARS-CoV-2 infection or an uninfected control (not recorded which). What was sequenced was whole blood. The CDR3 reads CASSLARGGEKLFF. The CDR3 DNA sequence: TGCGCCAGCAGCTTGGCCAGGGGTGGCGAAAAACTGTTTTTT.